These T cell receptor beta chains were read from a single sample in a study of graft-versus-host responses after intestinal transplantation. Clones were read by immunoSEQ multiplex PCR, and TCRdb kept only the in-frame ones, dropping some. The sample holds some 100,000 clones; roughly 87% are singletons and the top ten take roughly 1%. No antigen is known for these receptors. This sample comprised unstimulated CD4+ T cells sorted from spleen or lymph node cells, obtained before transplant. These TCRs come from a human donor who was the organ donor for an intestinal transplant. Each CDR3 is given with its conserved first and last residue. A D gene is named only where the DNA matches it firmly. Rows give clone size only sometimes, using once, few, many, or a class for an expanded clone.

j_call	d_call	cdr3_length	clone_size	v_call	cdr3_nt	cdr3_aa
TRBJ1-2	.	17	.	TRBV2	TGTGCCAGCAGTGGGGGAACCGGGCCCCTGGGTGCCTATGGCTACACCTTC	CASSGGTGPLGAYGYTF
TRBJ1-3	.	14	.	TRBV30	TGTGCCTGGAGTATCGCTGCGTCGGGAAACACCATATATTTT	CAWSIAASGNTIYF
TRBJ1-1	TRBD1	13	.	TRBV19	TGTGCCAGTAGCCCAAAGGGACAGGGTAAAGCTTTCTTT	CASSPKGQGKAFF
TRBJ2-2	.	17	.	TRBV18	TGTGCCAGCTCACCAGGTCTCAGGGGCCCGAACACCGGGGAGCTGTTTTTT	CASSPGLRGPNTGELFF
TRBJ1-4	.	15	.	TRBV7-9	TGTGCCAGCAGCCTCCGGGACGGTGAAAATGAAAAACTGTTTTTT	CASSLRDGENEKLFF
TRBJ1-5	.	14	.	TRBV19	TGTGCCAGTAGTATGGTAGGTAGCAATCAGCCCCAGCATTTT	CASSMVGSNQPQHF
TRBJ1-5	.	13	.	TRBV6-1	TGTGCCAGCACTCGGGACCGCAGAGGGCCCCAGCATTTT	CASTRDRRGPQHF
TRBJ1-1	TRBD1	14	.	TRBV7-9	TGTGCCAGCAGCTCTCTACAGGGGGCCACTGAAGCTTTCTTT	CASSSLQGATEAFF
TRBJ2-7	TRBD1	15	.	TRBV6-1	TGTGCCAGCAGGGGACAGGGGTCGATTACCTACGAGCAGTACTTC	CASRGQGSITYEQYF
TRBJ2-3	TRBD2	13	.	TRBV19	TGTGCCAGTAGTCTAGCGGTCACAGATACGCAGTATTTT	CASSLAVTDTQYF
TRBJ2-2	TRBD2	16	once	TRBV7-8	TGTGCCAGCAGCTCCCCCGCGGGGGGGGCCACCGGGGAGCTGTTTTTT	CASSSPAGGATGELFF
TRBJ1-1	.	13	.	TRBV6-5	TGTGCCAGCAGTTACGTGTGGGATACTGAAGCTTTCTTT	CASSYVWDTEAFF
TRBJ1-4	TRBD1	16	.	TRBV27	TGTGCCAGCAGTTTATGGAAGGGGGCGACTAATGAAAAACTGTTTTTT	CASSLWKGATNEKLFF
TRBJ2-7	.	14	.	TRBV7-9	TGTGCCAGCAGCTTGAGTGGTCGGAAGTACGAGCAGTACTTC	CASSLSGRKYEQYF
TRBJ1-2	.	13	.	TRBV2	TGTGCCAGCAGGGATTGGACGGTGGAGGGCTACACCTTC	CASRDWTVEGYTF
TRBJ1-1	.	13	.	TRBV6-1	TGTGCCAGCAGTGAACAGAAGAACACTGAAGCTTTCTTT	CASSEQKNTEAFF
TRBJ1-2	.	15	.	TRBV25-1	TGTGCCAGCAGTCCGAGGGAGGGAGAGAACTATGGCTACACCTTC	CASSPREGENYGYTF
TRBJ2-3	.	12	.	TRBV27	TGTGCCAGCATACTTCGCACAGATACGCAGTATTTT	CASILRTDTQYF
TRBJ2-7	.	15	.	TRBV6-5	TGTGCCAGCAGTTACGGGGTAGGCAGCTCCTACGAGCAGTACTTC	CASSYGVGSSYEQYF
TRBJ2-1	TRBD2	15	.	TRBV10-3	TGTGCCATCAGTGAAGGTAGCGGGGGGTACAATGAGCAGTTCTTC	CAISEGSGGYNEQFF
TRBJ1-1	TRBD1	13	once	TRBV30	TGTGCCTGGAGTGGACAGGGGGACACTGAAGCTTTCTTT	CAWSGQGDTEAFF
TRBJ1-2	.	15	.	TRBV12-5	TGTGCTAGTGGTTTGGTACTGGGGCAGGGCTATGGCTACACCTTC	CASGLVLGQGYGYTF
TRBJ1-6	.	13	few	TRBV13	TGTGCCAGCAGCTTTAGGAGGAATTCACCCCTCCACTTT	CASSFRRNSPLHF
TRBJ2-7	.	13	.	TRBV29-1	TGCAGCGTTCCGACAGCGAGAATCGACGAGCAGTACTTC	CSVPTARIDEQYF
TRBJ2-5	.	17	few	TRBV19	TGTGCCAGTAGTAGGGGGCTGGGACCGCTCGTGCAAGAGACCCAGTACTTC	CASSRGLGPLVQETQYF
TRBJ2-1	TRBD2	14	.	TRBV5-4	TGTGCCAGCAGCTTGCTAGCGGGGGGTGATGAGCAGTTCTTC	CASSLLAGGDEQFF
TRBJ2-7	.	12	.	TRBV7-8	TGTGCCACCTCGAAGGTTACGGGCGAGCAGTACTTC	CATSKVTGEQYF
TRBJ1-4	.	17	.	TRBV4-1	TGCGCCAGCAGCCAAGATCTGCGGGGCTTCGGGGATGAAAAACTGTTTTTT	CASSQDLRGFGDEKLFF
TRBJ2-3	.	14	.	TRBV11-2	TGTGCCAGCACCTTCCTCGGCGGGTCAGATACGCAGTATTTT	CASTFLGGSDTQYF
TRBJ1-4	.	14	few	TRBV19	TGTGCCAGTAGTATAGATCCGACAACGGAAAAACTGTTTTTT	CASSIDPTTEKLFF
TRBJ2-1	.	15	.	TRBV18	TGTGCCAGCTCACGGGACCTCAGCTCCTACAATGAGCAGTTCTTC	CASSRDLSSYNEQFF
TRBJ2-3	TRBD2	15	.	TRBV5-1	TGCGCCAGCAGCTTGGGCGGGGGGCAAACAGATACGCAGTATTTT	CASSLGGGQTDTQYF
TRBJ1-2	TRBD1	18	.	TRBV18	TGTGCCAGCTCACTAAATTTTCTAGGACAGGGCAGAACGTATGGCTACACCTTC	CASSLNFLGQGRTYGYTF
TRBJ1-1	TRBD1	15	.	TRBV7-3	TGTGCCAGCAGCCCAACAGGGGGGACAAGTACTGAAGCTTTCTTT	CASSPTGGTSTEAFF
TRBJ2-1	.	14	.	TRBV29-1	TGCAGCGTTGAGGAGACCATCTCTTACAATGAGCAGTTCTTC	CSVEETISYNEQFF
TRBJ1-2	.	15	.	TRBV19	TGTGCCAGTAGACCTCAAATCGGGGGGTACTATGGCTACACCTTC	CASRPQIGGYYGYTF
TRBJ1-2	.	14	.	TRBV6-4	TGTGCCAGCAGTGACTCGCGGGCAAGCTATGGCTACACCTTC	CASSDSRASYGYTF
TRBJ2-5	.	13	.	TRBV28	TGTGCCAGCAGTTTGTACTTTCAAGAGACCCAGTACTTC	CASSLYFQETQYF
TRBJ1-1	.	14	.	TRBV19	TGTGCCAGTAGTGCGGGACTCCCGAGGACTGAAGCTTTCTTT	CASSAGLPRTEAFF
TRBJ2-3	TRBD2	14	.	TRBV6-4	TGTGCCAGCAGTGGGACTAGCGGGGCAGATACGCAGTATTTT	CASSGTSGADTQYF